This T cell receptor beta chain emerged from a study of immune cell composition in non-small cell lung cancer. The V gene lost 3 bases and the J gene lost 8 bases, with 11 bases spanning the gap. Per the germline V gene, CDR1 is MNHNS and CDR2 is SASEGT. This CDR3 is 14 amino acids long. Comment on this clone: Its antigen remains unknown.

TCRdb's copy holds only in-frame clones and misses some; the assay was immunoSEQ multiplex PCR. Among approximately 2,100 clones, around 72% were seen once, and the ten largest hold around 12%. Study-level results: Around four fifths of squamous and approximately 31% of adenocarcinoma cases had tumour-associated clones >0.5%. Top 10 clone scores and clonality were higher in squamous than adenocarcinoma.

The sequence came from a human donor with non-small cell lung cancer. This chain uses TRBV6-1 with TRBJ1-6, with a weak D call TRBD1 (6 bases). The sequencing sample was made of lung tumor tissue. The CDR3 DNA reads TGTGCCAGCAGTGATTTGGACAGCGATTCACCCCTCCACTTT. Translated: CASSDLDSDSPLHF.